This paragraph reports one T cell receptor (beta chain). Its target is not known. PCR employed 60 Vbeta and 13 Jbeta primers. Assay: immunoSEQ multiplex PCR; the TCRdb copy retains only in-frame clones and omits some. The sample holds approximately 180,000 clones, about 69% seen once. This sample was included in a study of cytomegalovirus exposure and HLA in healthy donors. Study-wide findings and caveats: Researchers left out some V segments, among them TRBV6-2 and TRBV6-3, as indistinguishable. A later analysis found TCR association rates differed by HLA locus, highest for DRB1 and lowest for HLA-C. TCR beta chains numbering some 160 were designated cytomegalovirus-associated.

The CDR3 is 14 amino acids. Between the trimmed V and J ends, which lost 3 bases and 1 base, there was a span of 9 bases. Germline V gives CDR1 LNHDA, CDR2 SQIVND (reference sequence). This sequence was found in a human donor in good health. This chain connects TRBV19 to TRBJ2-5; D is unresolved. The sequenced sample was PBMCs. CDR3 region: CASSIGRIQETQYF. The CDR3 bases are TGTGCCAGTAGTATTGGCAGGATCCAAGAGACCCAGTACTTC.